These T cell receptor beta chains were read from a single sample in a study of radiotherapy plus CTLA-4 blockade in lung cancer. Sequencing used immunoSEQ multiplex PCR; TCRdb keeps in-frame clones, though not all of them. The sample consists of under 110,000 clones, more than 75% of them appearing once. This specimen was peripheral blood, taken from a patient treated with radiotherapy plus ipilimumab. Receptors were obtained from a human donor with non-small cell lung cancer that progressed on radiotherapy plus ipilimumab. Some clones in this sample may be carry-over from other donors' samples. CDR3s include the opening cysteine and the closing phenylalanine or tryptophan. The order of the fields is D gene, clone size, J gene, V gene, CDR3 protein, CDR3 DNA. D genes are given only for firm matches. Clone size is not always given. Where it is, it says once, few, many or a class for expanded clones.

TRBD2 | once | TRBJ2-5 | TRBV5-4 | CASSPAGGQETQYF | TGTGCCAGCAGCCCGGCGGGGGGCCAAGAGACCCAGTACTTC
TRBD1 | . | TRBJ2-5 | TRBV5-1 | CASSLVRSGQAFQETQYF | TGCGCCAGCAGCTTGGTCCGGTCCGGACAGGCGTTCCAAGAGACCCAGTACTTC
. | . | TRBJ1-1 | TRBV2 | CASRGVGTEAFF | TGTGCCAGCAGGGGTGTAGGCACTGAAGCTTTCTTT
TRBD1 | . | TRBJ1-2 | TRBV27 | CASRAGRGQKNYGYTF | TGTGCCAGCAGGGCCGGCAGGGGGCAGAAGAACTATGGCTACACCTTC
. | few | TRBJ2-7 | TRBV28 | CASSLPLSWGGEQYF | TGTGCCAGCAGTTTACCCCTGAGTTGGGGCGGCGAGCAGTACTTC
. | . | TRBJ1-5 | TRBV7-2 | CASSSSHQPQHF | TGCGCCAGCAGCTCATCGCATCAGCCCCAGCATTTT
TRBD2 | . | TRBJ2-5 | TRBV5-5 | CASSYGETSGGEAKETQYF | TGTGCCAGCAGCTACGGTGAGACTAGCGGGGGGGAGGCGAAAGAGACCCAGTACTTC
. | . | TRBJ1-4 | TRBV5-1 | CASRLTGGYNEKLFF | TGCGCCAGCAGGTTGACAGGCGGTTATAATGAAAAACTGTTTTTT
. | . | TRBJ1-5 | TRBV18 | CASSPSQGNQPQHF | TGTGCCAGCTCACCAAGCCAGGGAAATCAGCCCCAGCATTTT
. | . | TRBJ1-2 | TRBV6-1 | CASRIHAADGYTF | TGTGCCAGCAGAATACACGCTGCGGATGGCTACACCTTC
TRBD1 | . | TRBJ1-4 | TRBV5-5 | CASSSGTGHNEKLFF | TGTGCCAGCAGCTCGGGGACAGGCCATAATGAAAAACTGTTTTTT
. | . | TRBJ1-6 | TRBV5-8 | CASSFTRGNSPLHF | TGTGCCAGCAGCTTCACCAGGGGTAATTCACCCCTCCACTTT
. | . | TRBJ2-3 | TRBV19 | CASSIRSGADTQYF | TGTGCCAGTAGTATTAGATCAGGGGCGGATACGCAGTATTTT
. | . | TRBJ2-1 | TRBV11-3 | CASSLWSSSYNEQFF | TGTGCCAGCAGCTTATGGTCGAGCTCCTACAATGAGCAGTTCTTC
TRBD1 | . | TRBJ1-1 | TRBV7-9 | CASSPRLEGQGVENTEAFF | TGTGCCAGCAGCCCCCGACTGGAAGGACAGGGTGTGGAGAACACTGAAGCTTTCTTT
TRBD1 | . | TRBJ1-1 | TRBV15 | CATSRETGGYTEAFF | TGTGCCACCAGCAGGGAGACAGGGGGGTACACTGAAGCTTTCTTT
TRBD1 | . | TRBJ1-3 | TRBV5-1 | CASSPRPGTGEKDTIYF | TGCGCCAGCAGCCCACGACCAGGGACAGGGGAAAAGGACACCATATATTTT
TRBD1 | . | TRBJ1-1 | TRBV7-2 | CASSSDRGRAEAFF | TGTGCCAGCAGCTCCGACAGGGGGAGGGCTGAAGCTTTCTTT
TRBD2 | . | TRBJ2-3 | TRBV25-1 | CASSEWASGGMDTQYF | TGTGCCAGCAGTGAATGGGCTAGCGGGGGCATGGATACGCAGTATTTT
. | . | TRBJ2-7 | TRBV28 | CASKRRRDSYEQYF | TGTGCCAGCAAACGCAGGCGCGACTCCTACGAGCAGTACTTC
TRBD1 | once | TRBJ1-6 | TRBV27 | CASSLYGLGTGQGYSPLHF | TGTGCCAGCAGTTTATACGGTCTGGGGACGGGACAGGGGTATTCACCCCTCCACTTT
. | . | TRBJ1-5 | TRBV5-1 | CASSKTGPHQAQHF | TGCGCCAGCAGCAAGACGGGCCCGCACCAGGCCCAGCATTTT
TRBD2 | . | TRBJ2-1 | TRBV10-3 | CAISESKASGDRNEQFF | TGTGCCATCAGTGAGTCGAAGGCTAGCGGGGACCGGAATGAGCAGTTCTTC
. | once | TRBJ2-7 | TRBV2 | CASSTYGALYEQYF | TGTGCCAGCAGTACCTACGGGGCCCTCTACGAGCAGTACTTC
TRBD1 | . | TRBJ2-7 | TRBV13 | CASSHRDRTYEQYF | TGTGCCAGCAGCCACCGGGACAGAACCTACGAGCAGTACTTC
TRBD1 | . | TRBJ2-2 | TRBV6-5 | CASSRDRPDTGELFF | TGTGCCAGCAGTCGGGACAGGCCGGACACCGGGGAGCTGTTTTTT
. | . | TRBJ1-6 | TRBV4-3 | CASSQDYGIDLSPLHF | TGCGCCAGCAGCCAAGATTATGGGATCGACCTCTCACCCCTCCACTTT
TRBD2 | . | TRBJ2-3 | TRBV11-3 | CASSLGLGGTSGGHTDTQYF | TGTGCCAGCAGCTTAGGCCTCGGCGGTACTAGCGGGGGTCACACAGATACGCAGTATTTT
TRBD2 | . | TRBJ2-7 | TRBV4-1 | CASSLAGAYEQYF | TGCGCCAGCAGCCTGGCGGGGGCCTACGAGCAGTACTTC
. | . | TRBJ1-1 | TRBV6-5 | CASSLTSPGNTEAFF | TGTGCCAGCAGCCTAACATCCCCTGGGAACACTGAAGCTTTCTTT
. | . | TRBJ1-1 | TRBV5-1 | CASSWQGFAEAFF | TGCGCCAGCAGCTGGCAGGGGTTCGCTGAAGCTTTCTTT
. | . | TRBJ2-7 | TRBV4-3 | CASSQAGSTYEQYF | TGCGCCAGCAGCCAGGCGGGGTCCACCTACGAGCAGTACTTC
. | . | TRBJ1-2 | TRBV12-5 | CASGLPDRGYTF | TGTGCTAGTGGTTTGCCCGATCGGGGCTACACCTTC
. | . | TRBJ1-5 | TRBV5-1 | CASSLGLSDQPQHF | TGCGCCAGCAGCTTGGGGTTGTCAGATCAGCCCCAGCATTTT
. | . | TRBJ2-3 | TRBV6-1 | CASARMDTQYF | TGTGCCAGCGCCCGTATGGATACGCAGTATTTT
. | medium-sized | TRBJ1-3 | TRBV7-9 | CASSPGVGYTIYF | TGTGCCAGCAGCCCCGGAGTGGGATACACCATATATTTT
. | . | TRBJ2-2 | TRBV14 | CASSHYHPRLHTGELFF | TGTGCCAGCAGCCATTATCACCCCCGGCTTCACACCGGGGAGCTGTTTTTT
. | . | TRBJ2-1 | TRBV16 | CASSQGNGGYNEQFF | TGTGCCAGCAGCCAAGGGAATGGTGGCTACAATGAGCAGTTCTTC
. | . | TRBJ1-5 | TRBV7-3 | CASSPAANQPQHF | TGTGCCAGCAGTCCCGCTGCCAATCAGCCCCAGCATTTT
. | once | TRBJ1-2 | TRBV19 | CASSTNDGVYGYTF | TGTGCCAGTAGTACAAACGACGGTGTCTATGGCTACACCTTC
TRBD1 | . | TRBJ1-5 | TRBV4-3 | CASSQVTGSNQPQHF | TGCGCCAGCAGCCAAGTGACAGGGAGCAATCAGCCCCAGCATTTT
. | once | TRBJ2-3 | TRBV7-2 | CASSSRLGADTQYF | TGTGCCAGCAGCTCCCGCCTTGGGGCAGATACGCAGTATTTT
. | few | TRBJ2-7 | TRBV6-5 | CASSYSYTVSYEQYF | TGTGCCAGCAGTTACTCGTATACCGTCTCCTACGAGCAGTACTTC
. | . | TRBJ2-5 | TRBV5-1 | CASSSPQETQYF | TGCGCCAGCAGCTCCCCTCAAGAGACCCAGTACTTC
TRBD1 | . | TRBJ2-3 | TRBV6-5 | CASRAQPGTVEYF | TGTGCCAGCAGGGCCCAACCAGGGACAGTGGAATATTTT
TRBD1 | . | TRBJ2-7 | TRBV28 | CASSKLGQGSNEQYF | TGTGCCAGCAGCAAGCTGGGACAGGGCAGCAACGAGCAGTACTTC
. | few | TRBJ1-3 | TRBV18 | CASSPIFGQSSGNTIYF | TGTGCCAGCTCACCCATATTTGGACAGAGCTCTGGAAACACCATATATTTT
. | . | TRBJ1-1 | TRBV6-1 | CASRDSLNTEAFF | TGTGCCAGCAGGGACAGTTTGAACACTGAAGCTTTCTTT
. | . | TRBJ1-6 | TRBV5-1 | CASSLDVGALGNSPLHF | TGCGCCAGCAGCTTGGATGTCGGGGCATTGGGAAATTCACCCCTCCACTTT
. | . | TRBJ1-1 | TRBV7-2 | CASSLLGATNTEAFF | TGTGCCAGCAGCTTATTGGGGGCTACGAACACTGAAGCTTTCTTT
. | . | TRBJ2-4 | TRBV29-1 | CSVEKFGGYLAKNIQYF | TGCAGCGTTGAAAAGTTTGGGGGCTACCTAGCCAAAAACATTCAGTACTTC
. | . | TRBJ1-5 | TRBV28 | CASIGISGINQPQHF | TGTGCCAGCATCGGAATTTCGGGGATCAATCAGCCCCAGCATTTT
TRBD1 | . | TRBJ2-7 | TRBV6-5 | CASSKRQGAPYEQYF | TGTGCCAGCAGTAAACGACAGGGGGCTCCCTACGAGCAGTACTTC
. | once | TRBJ1-2 | TRBV19 | CASRRWQEKDYGYTF | TGTGCCAGTAGGAGATGGCAGGAGAAGGACTATGGCTACACCTTC
TRBD2 | few | TRBJ2-3 | TRBV6-1 | CASSGGSGGADTQYF | TGTGCCAGCAGTGGGGGCAGCGGGGGGGCGGATACGCAGTATTTT